The rows below give T cell receptor beta chains drawn from one sample of a study of T cell repertoires in cytomegalovirus infection. TCRdb passed the reads through MiXCR, listing each CDR3 protein once. The sample lists 380,000 or so distinct CDR3 sequences, 34% occurring once. These receptors lack a known antigen. The sequences come from cultured PBMCs, collected from culture after CMV antigen stimulation. The receptors derive from a human donor in good health (CMV status not recorded). Some clones in this sample may be carry-over from other donors' samples. Both conserved end residues are part of each CDR3. The D gene is left open where the match is weak. The size entry is marked missing in some rows and otherwise reads once, few, many or a size class.

few TRBV19 - CASSPRTDNSGNTIYF
- TRBV28 - CASSLAGDGGTGELFF
- TRBV2 - CATTQQETQYF
- TRBV27 TRBD2 CATSAGGGDTQYF
few TRBV4-3 TRBD2 CASSQGWAGEFYEQYF
many TRBV7-8 TRBD2 CASSLTGGAGNTQYF
few TRBV4-3 TRBD1 CASSQDSRGQADTQYF
few TRBV7-6 TRBD1 CASSLAVGTGGEAFF
- TRBV7-2 TRBD2 CASSLLSGTSIDEQYF
once TRBV2 - CASRLQGGGYTF
few TRBV6-8 TRBD2 CASSLRTSGRLGETQYF
- TRBV29-1 - CSVSGGPDYEQYF
- TRBV20-1 - CSARDVAEKLFF
few TRBV28 - CASSAGPTEAFF
- TRBV12-3/TRBV12-4 TRBD2 CASSSIGGTSTSYNEQFF
few TRBV4-1 - CASSRGTRSSYNEQFF
- TRBV20-1 - CSARGVTDTQYF
- TRBV7-3 - CASRGRAETATYNEQFF
few TRBV4-3 - CASSQDLRGEDGYTF
- TRBV12-3/TRBV12-4 TRBD1 CASSPGWQGAAGNTIYF
- TRBV7-2 - CAKGVDTGELFF
- TRBV11-3 TRBD2 CASSPRPGTSGSPPTDTQYF
- TRBV2 TRBD2 CASNTDLSGGEQYF
few TRBV20-1 TRBD1 CSAPPGIGQGGLTF
- TRBV7-2 - CASSYSWGFDGTGELFF
few TRBV11-2 TRBD2 CASSPEGLAERGYQETQYF
- TRBV29-1 - CSVSSGANVLTF
- TRBV4-3 - CASSQDAWDGGTDTQYF
- TRBV20-1 TRBD2 CSAGLAGQETQYF
few TRBV7-2 - CASSLDGTDFKETQYF
- TRBV19 TRBD1 CASSIGGQGARTFNQPQHF
- TRBV14 - CASTFGNSGNTIYF
- TRBV7-2 TRBD1 CASSSGTGEKLFF
- TRBV19 TRBD2 CASSGRTQETQYF
few TRBV7-2 TRBD1 CASSWNRDRENTGELFF
- TRBV20-1 TRBD2 CSARDRRGDSSWTQYF
- TRBV27 - CASSAYTGNSNEKLFF
once TRBV27 - CASTHDRNTEAFF
- TRBV28 - CASSGWDNQPQHF
many TRBV4-1 - CASSQGRGRLWNEQFF
few TRBV7-8 TRBD1 CASSRYRDRGIPDTQYF
- TRBV12-3/TRBV12-4 - CASSWAVSYEQYF
few TRBV7-2 - CASSFGGGPEQYF
- TRBV7-9 TRBD1 CASNAGGNEKLFF
many TRBV6-2/TRBV6-3 - CASTVQGWTEAFF
- TRBV7-2 TRBD1 CASSFSAGGSDGYTF
few TRBV24-1 TRBD2 CATSDLEGLAGKSYEQYF
few TRBV28 - CASSLSGRPQHF
- TRBV4-3 - CASSQDWGANSPLHF
many TRBV7-2 - CASSSFLVRQSTDTQYF
- TRBV7-2 - CASSLPGGAFF
- TRBV7-6 TRBD2 CASSLAGGTSGVNNEQFF